Below are 10 T cell receptor beta chains sequenced from a single sample in a study of Ad26.COV2.S vaccination and SARS-CoV-2 variants. TCRdb's table, derived via immunoSEQ multiplex PCR, lists solely in-frame clones and lacks some. The sample shows about 350,000 clones, approximately 90% of them seen only once. Treatment noted: some 19 received Ad26.COV2.S at low or high dose, single or two shots; 5 received placebo; per-sample allocation not given. On day 63 after the first injection, vaccine and placebo recipients gave samples. Sample: peripheral blood, taken in a trial of Ad26.COV2.S vaccine versus placebo. The receptors originated from a person between 18 and 65 years old who received the Ad26.COV2.S COVID-19 vaccine or a placebo.

CDR3 in amino acids: CASSPGGASGGVTDTQYF. The DNA for the CDR3 is TGCGCCAGCAGCCCTGGTGGGGCTAGCGGGGGTGTCACAGATACGCAGTATTTT. The chain uses TRBV5-1 and TRBJ2-3, with 10 bases fitting TRBD2. The CDR3 is 18 residues long. V lost 4 bases and J lost 2; bases outside the gene matches: 13. The V gene's germline CDR1 is SGHRS and CDR2 YFSETQ.

The chain employs TRBV10-1 and TRBJ2-2; no clear D gene. From germline, CDR1 is WNHNN and CDR2 SYGVQD (reference sequence). This CDR3 is built from 13 residues. The V end was cut by 3 bases, the J end by 5 bases, with 7 bases between. This chain's CDR3 is CASSEGGTGELFF. For the CDR3, the DNA is TGCGCCAGCAGTGAAGGTGGTACCGGGGAGCTGTTTTTT.

The chain links TRBV5-5 to TRBJ2-3; TRBD2 agrees at 10 bases. Germline V lookup: CDR1 SGHKS, CDR2 YYEKEE (reference sequence). V shed 2 bases, J shed 0 bases, and the junction held 3 bases outside the gene matches. CDR3 size: 16 residues. CDR3 region: CASSFWTSGSTDTQYF. In DNA, the CDR3 is TGTGCCAGCAGCTTTTGGACTAGCGGAAGCACAGATACGCAGTATTTT.

The chain links TRBV11-1 to TRBJ2-7; 7 bases are shared with TRBD1. The CDR3 consists of 15 residues. In germline, CDR1 is SGHAT, CDR2 FQDESV (reference sequence). The V gene end was trimmed by 5 bases and the J gene end by 2 bases; junction bases not matched to a gene: 9. CDR3 bases: TGTGCCAGCAGCCACCTCGGACAGGCCACCTACGAGCAGTACTTC. Translated, it gives CASSHLGQATYEQYF.

The chain couples TRBV4-1 to TRBJ2-7; 7 bases are a match to TRBD1. From germline, CDR1 is MGHRA and CDR2 YSYEKL. Trimming removed 2 bases from V and 2 bases from J; junction bases left unmatched: 15. This CDR3 has 18 residues. CDR3: CASSQSSLGPDRTYEQYF. DNA of the CDR3: TGCGCCAGCAGCCAATCCAGTCTCGGCCCGGACAGGACCTACGAGCAGTACTTC.

The chain carries TRBV28 and TRBJ1-2; no firm D call. Germline lookup yields CDR1 MDHEN and CDR2 SYDVKM. The CDR3 loop spans 12 amino acids. Trimming took 4 bases from V and 4 from J, leaving 7 bases between them. This CDR3 reads CASSSGFYGYTF. The CDR3 region has the DNA TGTGCCAGCAGTTCGGGGTTCTATGGCTACACCTTC.

V is TRBV6-5 and J is TRBJ1-4; 9 nucleotides line up with TRBD1. V was pared by 4 bases and J by 6 bases, with 9 bases of the junction left unmatched. Germline assignment: CDR1 MNHEY and CDR2 SVGAGI. CDR3 length equals 16 residues. CDR3 nucleotides: TGTGCCAGCAGTTCCTCCCAGACAGGGGGTTATGAAAAACTGTTTTTT. As protein: CASSSSQTGGYEKLFF.

The chain has TRBV15 and TRBJ2-1; D is uncertain. The V end lost 4 bases, the J end lost 6 bases, and 13 bases lay between the germline ends. The CDR3 contains 14 residues. Germline values: CDR1 LNHNV, CDR2 YYDKDF (reference sequence). CDR3 residues: CATSKQTWGNEQFF. In DNA form, the CDR3 reads TGTGCCACCAGCAAGCAGACCTGGGGCAATGAGCAGTTCTTC.

The V and J genes are TRBV29-1 and TRBJ2-3; the match to TRBD2 covers 14 bases. The junction had 16 bases not matched to a gene; V was cut back by 6 bases and J by 5 bases. The CDR3 has 18 residues. The V gene's germline CDR1 is SQVTM and CDR2 ANQGSEA. Here the CDR3 reads CSVFGTSGREGMKDTQYF. CDR3 DNA: TGCAGCGTCTTCGGGACTAGCGGGAGAGAGGGCATGAAAGATACGCAGTATTTT.

V usage is TRBV27 and J usage is TRBJ2-5, with 8 bases fitting TRBD2. V lost 5 bases to trimming and J lost 5 bases; unmatched junction nucleotides: 7. CDR3 length equals 14 residues. Germline loops: CDR1 MNHEY, CDR2 SMNVEV (reference sequence). CDR3 DNA sequence: TGTGCCAGCAGTGCAACTAGCGGCCCTGAGACCCAGTACTTC. Translating gives CASSATSGPETQYF.